These 22 T cell receptor beta chains were all obtained from the same sample, sequenced in a study of blood T cell repertoires in COVID-19. The assay was immunoSEQ multiplex PCR, and TCRdb's table has in-frame clones only and misses some. Of 97,000 or so clones listed, 82% are singletons. Sequencing was performed on peripheral blood. Receptor source: a man at least 80 years old with acute or convalescent COVID-19.

This chain connects TRBV4-1 to TRBJ2-2; 11 positions match TRBD1. The CDR3 extends over 16 amino acids. Per germline, CDR1 MGHRA and CDR2 YSYEKL. V lost 4 bases to trimming and J lost 4 bases; unmatched junction nucleotides: 5. The DNA for the CDR3 is TGCGCCAGCAGCCTCACCGGGACAGGGGGCACCGGGGAGCTGTTTTTT. Its protein is CASSLTGTGGTGELFF.

This chain joins TRBV30 and TRBJ2-2, with D maybe TRBD1 (5 bases). CDR3 length: 13 residues. The germline gives CDR1 GTSNPN, CDR2 SVGIG (reference sequence). V was trimmed by 5 bases and J by 4 bases, leaving 11 bases between them. The CDR3 sequence is CAWGASGTGELFF. The CDR3 DNA sequence: TGTGCCTGGGGGGCTAGTGGCACCGGGGAGCTGTTTTTT. Based on the CDR3 plus reference TRBV30 and TRBJ2-2, the full variable domain is SQTIHQWPATLVQPVGSPLSLECTVEGTSNPNLYWYRQAAGRGLQLLFYSVGIGQISSEVPQNLSASRPQDRQFILSSKKLLLSDSGFYLCAWGASGTGELFFGEGSRLTVL.

Here the CDR3 reads CASSRSGRAGTGELFF. The DNA for the CDR3 is TGTGCCAGCAGCCGGAGCGGGAGGGCCGGAACCGGGGAGCTGTTTTTT. The chain uses TRBV6-2 or TRBV6-3 and TRBJ2-2, with 10 bases lining up with TRBD2. V was pared by 6 bases and J by 5 bases, with 9 bases of the junction left unmatched. The CDR3 consists of 16 residues. Germline lookup yields CDR1 MNHEY and CDR2 SVGEGT.

This clone turned up a few times. The rearrangement uses TRBV7-9 and TRBJ1-2; maybe TRBD1 (6 bases). The CDR3 is 13 amino acids. The V and J ends lost 5 bases and 7 bases respectively, with 14 bases between them. The germline V gene has CDR1 SEHNR and CDR2 FQNEAQ (reference sequence). As DNA, the CDR3 is TGTGCCAGCAGCCCCTCAGGGGTTTTTGGCTACACCTTC. Translated: CASSPSGVFGYTF.

The chain carries TRBV7-6 and TRBJ2-3, with D maybe TRBD1 (6 bases). Germline V gene lookup returns CDR1 SGHVS and CDR2 FNYEAQ. CDR3 size: 15 residues. V dropped 5 bases and J dropped 8 bases, with 20 bases sitting between them. In DNA form, the CDR3 reads TGTGCCAGCAGCCCGGATAACAGGGATTTTGGTACGCAGTATTTT. Its translation is CASSPDNRDFGTQYF.

The chain joins TRBV10-1 to TRBJ2-3, with TRBD1 identical over 9 bases. The germline CDR1 and CDR2 sequences are WNHNN and SYGVQD (reference sequence). The length of the CDR3 is 15 residues. Trimming cost V 7 bases and J 4 bases; bases outside gene matches: 9. The CDR3 reads CASNPGQGRADTQYF. The CDR3, as DNA: TGCGCCAGCAATCCGGGACAGGGCAGGGCAGATACGCAGTATTTT.

This chain connects TRBV27 to TRBJ2-7; no clear D. The V gene lost 4 bases and the J gene lost 0 bases, with 4 bases spanning the gap. The CDR3 has 12 amino acids. Germline assignment: CDR1 MNHEY and CDR2 SMNVEV (reference sequence). The DNA of the CDR3 is TGTGCCAGCAGTTCCAGCTCCTACGAGCAGTACTTC. It is translated as CASSSSSYEQYF.

This chain joins TRBV5-1 and TRBJ2-5, with 7 bases matching TRBD1. Germline values: CDR1 SGHRS, CDR2 YFSETQ. The CDR3 totals 13 residues. V trimming: 5 bases; J trimming: 3 bases; junction bases outside the gene matches: 4. CDR3: CASRPGTEETQYF. In DNA, the CDR3 is TGCGCCAGCAGACCAGGGACAGAAGAGACCCAGTACTTC.

The V and J genes are TRBV5-6 and TRBJ2-1; D is uncertain. The CDR3 is 16 residues long. Looked up from germline, CDR1 is SGHDT and CDR2 is YYEEEE. Trimming pared 4 bases from V and 2 bases from J, leaving 16 bases between. The CDR3 loop reads CASSDFVGSAYNEQFF. CDR3 nucleotides: TGTGCCAGCAGCGATTTCGTAGGCAGCGCCTACAATGAGCAGTTCTTC. The full variable domain, its missing parts supplied by reference TRBV5-6 and TRBJ2-1, is DAGVTQSPTHLIKTRGQQVTLRCSPKSGHDTVSWYQQALGQGPQFIFQYYEEEERQRGNFPDRFSGHQFPNYSSELNVNALLLGDSALYLCASSDFVGSAYNEQFFGPGTRLTVL.

The genes are TRBV3-1 (or the pseudogene TRBV3-2) and TRBJ2-5; no clear D gene. Between the trimmed V and J ends, which lost 8 bases and 2 bases, there was a span of 15 bases. CDR3 length equals 14 residues. Germline CDR1 reads LGHDT; CDR2 reads YNNKEL (reference sequence). CDR3 loop: CASLRGRSQETQYF. In nucleotides, the CDR3 is TGTGCCAGCCTCCGTGGTCGTAGTCAAGAGACCCAGTACTTC.

This chain links TRBV24-1 with TRBJ1-2, with TRBD1 matching 7 bases. Germline loops: CDR1 KGHDR, CDR2 SFDVKD. V lost 5 bases and J lost 4; bases outside the gene matches: 6. The CDR3 length is 14 residues. The chain's CDR3 is CATSARQGAYGYTF. In DNA, the CDR3 is TGTGCCACCAGTGCCCGACAGGGCGCCTATGGCTACACCTTC.

The chain employs TRBV30 and TRBJ1-5, with D tentatively TRBD1 (6 bases). The CDR3 sequence is 15 residues long. Trimming pared 3 bases from V and 6 bases from J, leaving 18 bases between. The germline CDR1 and CDR2 sequences are GTSNPN and SVGIG (reference sequence). The CDR3 is CAWSAPGGAAQPQHF. The DNA for the CDR3 is TGTGCCTGGAGCGCCCCGGGGGGCGCCGCTCAGCCCCAGCATTTT.

The chain recombines TRBV5-1 with TRBJ2-1; the D is unclear. Per germline, CDR1 SGHRS and CDR2 YFSETQ. The germline V and J ends were trimmed by 6 bases and 12 bases, with 25 bases remaining between them. CDR3 length equals 15 residues. The CDR3 loop reads CASTITPLSSVGQFF. As DNA, the CDR3 is TGCGCCAGCACTATAACCCCTCTGTCGAGCGTCGGGCAGTTCTTC.

The V gene is TRBV19, the J gene TRBJ2-1; D perhaps matches TRBD1 (5 bases). This CDR3 has 15 residues. Per the germline V gene, CDR1 is LNHDA and CDR2 is SQIVND (reference sequence). The ends were cut back, 4 bases at V and 6 bases at J, with 16 bases in the middle. The CDR3 sequence: CASSTRARGSNEQFF. The CDR3 nucleotides read TGTGCCAGTAGTACCAGGGCGCGAGGAAGCAATGAGCAGTTCTTC.

This clone was observed a few times. The chain recombines TRBV19 with TRBJ2-1, with a tentative D call TRBD2 (5 bases). Germline values: CDR1 LNHDA, CDR2 SQIVND (reference sequence). Between the trimmed V and J ends, which lost 6 bases and 2 bases, there was a span of 17 bases. The CDR3 runs 16 residues. The CDR3 DNA reads as TGTGCCAGTAGCCGTGATCCGGGGTACCCCTACAATGAGCAGTTCTTC. Residues: CASSRDPGYPYNEQFF. The full variable domain, completed using reference TRBV19 and TRBJ2-1, is DGGITQSPKYLFRKEGQNVTLSCEQNLNHDAMYWYRQDPGQGLRLIYYSQIVNDFQKGDIAEGYSVSREKKESFPLTVTSAQKNPTAFYLCASSRDPGYPYNEQFFGPGTRLTVL.

CDR3 in amino acids: CASSSKGGVFYGYTF. DNA for the CDR3: TGTGCCAGCAGTTCGAAAGGAGGGGTTTTCTATGGCTACACCTTC. This chain connects TRBV6-5 to TRBJ1-2; TRBD1 is a possible D gene (5 bases). Germline V gene sequence: CDR1 MNHEY, CDR2 SVGAGI. Trimming took 4 bases from V and 4 from J, leaving 16 bases between them. There are 15 residues in the CDR3.

Here the CDR3 DNA reads TGTGCCAGCACGGGACTAGTTAGTGACGAGCAGTACTTC. This encodes CASTGLVSDEQYF. The V gene is TRBV6-6, the J gene TRBJ2-7, with TRBD2 matching over 8 bases. The junction had 7 bases not matched to a gene; V was cut back by 7 bases and J by 5 bases. CDR1 MNHNY and CDR2 SVGAGI come from the germline V gene (reference sequence). This CDR3 is built from 13 residues.

The CDR3 DNA follows: TGTGCCAGCAGTTTCCCGGGACAGGGGATCGGCCGGGCCTACGAGCAGTACTTC. Protein sequence: CASSFPGQGIGRAYEQYF. The V call is TRBV28, the J call TRBJ2-7; 10 bases align to TRBD1. Germline CDR1 is MDHEN and CDR2 is SYDVKM. The V segment lost 3 bases and the J segment 2 bases; nucleotides outside the gene matches: 13. The CDR3 sequence is 18 residues long.

The genes are TRBV7-8 and TRBJ2-7, with D possibly matching TRBD2 (5 bases). This CDR3 has 16 residues. Germline CDR1 and CDR2: SGHVS and FQNEAQ. The V gene lost 2 bases and the J gene lost 7 bases, with 21 bases spanning the gap. The CDR3 region is CASSLPGGPRGREQYF. The CDR3 bases are TGTGCCAGCAGCTTACCGGGCGGGCCAAGAGGGCGTGAGCAGTACTTC.

This rearrangement joins TRBV5-1 to TRBJ1-2; the match to TRBD1 covers 10 bases. This CDR3 has 13 amino acids. Trimming at V came to 4 bases and at J to 8 bases, leaving 5 bases not matched to a gene. The germline V gene has CDR1 SGHRS and CDR2 YFSETQ. For the CDR3, the DNA is TGCGCCAGCAGCCTGGACAGGGGGTACGGCTACACCTTC. This sequence encodes CASSLDRGYGYTF.

This clone was detected only once. This chain connects TRBV3-1 (or the pseudogene TRBV3-2) to TRBJ2-5; 15 bases are a match to TRBD2. The CDR3 covers 17 residues. The trim removed 5 bases at V and 1 base at J, leaving 5 bases unmatched. Germline CDR1 reads LGHDT; CDR2 reads YNNKEL (reference sequence). The CDR3 DNA reads TGTGCCAGCAGCTCAGGGACTAGCGGGGGGCTCCAAGAGACCCAGTACTTC. It specifies CASSSGTSGGLQETQYF.

The chain has TRBV7-2 and TRBJ1-2; maybe TRBD1 (5 bases). CDR3 length equals 18 residues. The V end lost 2 bases, the J end lost 2 bases, and 21 bases lay between the germline ends. The germline gives CDR1 SGHTA, CDR2 FQGNSA. Here the CDR3 reads CASSLSVWMARGNYGYTF. DNA for the CDR3: TGTGCCAGCAGCTTATCTGTATGGATGGCTAGGGGCAACTATGGCTACACCTTC.